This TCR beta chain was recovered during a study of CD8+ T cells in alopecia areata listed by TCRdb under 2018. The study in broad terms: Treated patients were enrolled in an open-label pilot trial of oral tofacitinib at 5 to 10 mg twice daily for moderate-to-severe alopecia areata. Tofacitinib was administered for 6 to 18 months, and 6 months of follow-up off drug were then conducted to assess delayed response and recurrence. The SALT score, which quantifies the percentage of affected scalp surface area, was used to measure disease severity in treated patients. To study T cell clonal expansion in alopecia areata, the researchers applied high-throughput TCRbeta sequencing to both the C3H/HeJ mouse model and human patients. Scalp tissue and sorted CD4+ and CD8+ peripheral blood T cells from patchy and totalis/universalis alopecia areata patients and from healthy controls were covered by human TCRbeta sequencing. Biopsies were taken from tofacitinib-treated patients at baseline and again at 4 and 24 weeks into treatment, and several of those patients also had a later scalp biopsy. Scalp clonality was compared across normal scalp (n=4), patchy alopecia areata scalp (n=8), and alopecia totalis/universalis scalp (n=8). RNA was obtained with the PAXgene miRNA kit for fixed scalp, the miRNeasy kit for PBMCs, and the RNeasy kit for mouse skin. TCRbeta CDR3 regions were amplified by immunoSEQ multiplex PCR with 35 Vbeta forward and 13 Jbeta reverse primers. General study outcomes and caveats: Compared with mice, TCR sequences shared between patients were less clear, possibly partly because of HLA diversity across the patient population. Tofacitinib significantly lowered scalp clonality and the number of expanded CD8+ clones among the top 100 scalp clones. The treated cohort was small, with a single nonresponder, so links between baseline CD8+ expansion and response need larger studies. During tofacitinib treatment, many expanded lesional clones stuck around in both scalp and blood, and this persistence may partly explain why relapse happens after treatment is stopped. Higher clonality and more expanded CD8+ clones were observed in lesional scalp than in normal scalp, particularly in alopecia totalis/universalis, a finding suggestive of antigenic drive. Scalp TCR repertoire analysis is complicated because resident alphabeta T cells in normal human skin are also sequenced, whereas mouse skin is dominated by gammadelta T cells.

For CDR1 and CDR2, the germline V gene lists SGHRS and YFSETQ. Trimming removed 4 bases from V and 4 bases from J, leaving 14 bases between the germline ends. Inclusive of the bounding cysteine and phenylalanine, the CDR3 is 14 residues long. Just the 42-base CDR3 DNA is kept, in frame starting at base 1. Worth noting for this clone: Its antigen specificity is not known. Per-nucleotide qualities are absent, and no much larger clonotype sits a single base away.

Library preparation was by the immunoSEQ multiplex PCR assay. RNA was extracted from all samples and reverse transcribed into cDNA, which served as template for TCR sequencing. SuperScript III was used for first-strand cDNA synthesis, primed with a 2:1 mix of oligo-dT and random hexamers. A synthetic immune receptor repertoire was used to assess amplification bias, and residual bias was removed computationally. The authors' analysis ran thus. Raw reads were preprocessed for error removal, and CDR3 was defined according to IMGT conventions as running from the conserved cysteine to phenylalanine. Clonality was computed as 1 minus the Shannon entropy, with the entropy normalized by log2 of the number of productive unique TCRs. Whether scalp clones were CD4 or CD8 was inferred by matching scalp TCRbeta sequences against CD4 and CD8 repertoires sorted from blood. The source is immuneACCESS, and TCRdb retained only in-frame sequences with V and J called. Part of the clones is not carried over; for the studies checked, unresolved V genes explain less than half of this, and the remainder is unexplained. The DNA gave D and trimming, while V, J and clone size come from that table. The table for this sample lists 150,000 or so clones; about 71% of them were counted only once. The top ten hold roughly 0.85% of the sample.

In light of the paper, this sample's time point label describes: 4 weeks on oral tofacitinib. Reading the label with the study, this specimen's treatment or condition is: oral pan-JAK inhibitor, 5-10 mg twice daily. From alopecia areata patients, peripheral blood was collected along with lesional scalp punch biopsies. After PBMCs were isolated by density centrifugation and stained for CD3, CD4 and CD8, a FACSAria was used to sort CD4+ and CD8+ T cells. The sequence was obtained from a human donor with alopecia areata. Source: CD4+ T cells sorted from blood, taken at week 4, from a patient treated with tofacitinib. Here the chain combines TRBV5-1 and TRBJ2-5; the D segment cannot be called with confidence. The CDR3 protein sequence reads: CASSRRGETETQYF. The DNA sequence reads TGCGCCAGCAGCCGCCGAGGTGAGACAGAGACCCAGTACTTC.